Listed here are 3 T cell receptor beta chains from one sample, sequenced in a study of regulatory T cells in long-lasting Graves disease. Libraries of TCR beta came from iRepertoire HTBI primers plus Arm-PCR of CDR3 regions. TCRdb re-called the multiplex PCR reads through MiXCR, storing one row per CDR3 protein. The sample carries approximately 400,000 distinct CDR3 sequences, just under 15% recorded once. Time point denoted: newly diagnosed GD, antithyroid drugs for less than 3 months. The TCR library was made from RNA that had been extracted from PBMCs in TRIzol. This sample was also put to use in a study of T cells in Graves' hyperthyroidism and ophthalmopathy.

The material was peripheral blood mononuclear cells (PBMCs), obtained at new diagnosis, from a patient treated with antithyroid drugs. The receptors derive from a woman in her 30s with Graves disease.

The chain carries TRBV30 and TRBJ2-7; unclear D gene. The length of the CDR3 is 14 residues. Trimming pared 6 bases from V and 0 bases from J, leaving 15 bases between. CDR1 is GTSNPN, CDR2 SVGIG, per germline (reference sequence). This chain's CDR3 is CACLTLLSSYEQYF. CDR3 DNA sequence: TGTGCCTGCCTGACATTACTGAGCTCCTACGAGCAGTACTTC.

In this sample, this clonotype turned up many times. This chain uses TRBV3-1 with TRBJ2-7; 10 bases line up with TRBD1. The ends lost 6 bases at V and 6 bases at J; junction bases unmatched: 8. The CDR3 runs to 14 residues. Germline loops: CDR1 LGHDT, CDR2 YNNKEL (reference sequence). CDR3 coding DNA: TGTGCCAGCAGTCCCGGGACAGGGGTAGCCGAGCAGTACTTC. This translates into CASSPGTGVAEQYF.

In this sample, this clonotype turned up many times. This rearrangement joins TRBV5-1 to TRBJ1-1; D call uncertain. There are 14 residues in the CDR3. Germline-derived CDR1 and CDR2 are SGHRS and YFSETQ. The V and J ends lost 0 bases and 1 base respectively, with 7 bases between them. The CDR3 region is CASSLGPANTEAFF. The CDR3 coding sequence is TGCGCCAGCAGCTTGGGCCCAGCGAACACTGAAGCTTTCTTT. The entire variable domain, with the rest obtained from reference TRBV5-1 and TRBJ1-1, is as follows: KAGVTQTPRYLIKTRGQQVTLSCSPISGHRSVSWYQQTPGQGLQFLFEYFSETQRNKGNFPGRFSGRQFSNSRSEMNVSTLELGDSALYLCASSLGPANTEAFFGQGTRLTVV.